A selection of T cell receptor beta chains follows, all from one sample in a study of blood T cell repertoires in COVID-19. The assay was immunoSEQ multiplex PCR, and TCRdb's table has in-frame clones only and misses some. The sample holds a few hundred thousand clones, approximately 86% seen once. Sequencing was carried out using peripheral blood. These receptors came from a woman at least 80 years old with acute or convalescent COVID-19. Both conserved end residues are part of each CDR3. The D gene is left open where the match is weak. Not every row has a clone size; where given, it reads once, few, many or a size class.

J,D,V,size,CDR3,DNA
TRBJ2-1,-,TRBV14,-,CASSQVLGQGLNEQFF,TGTGCCAGCAGCCAAGTTTTGGGCCAGGGGCTCAATGAGCAGTTCTTC
TRBJ1-2,-,TRBV7-9,-,CASEVNYGYTF,TGTGCCTCAGAGGTCAACTATGGCTACACCTTC
TRBJ2-7,TRBD2,TRBV6-2/TRBV6-3,few,CASSYAPGLARSYEQYF,TGTGCCAGCAGTTACGCTCCGGGACTAGCCCGCTCCTACGAGCAGTACTTC
TRBJ1-5,-,TRBV24-1,-,CATSGEGHQPQHF,TGTGCCACCAGTGGGGAGGGGCATCAGCCCCAGCATTTT
TRBJ2-7,TRBD1,TRBV5-4,-,CASSHRDSSYEQYF,TGTGCCAGCAGCCACCGGGACAGCTCCTACGAGCAGTACTTC
TRBJ1-1,TRBD1,TRBV12-5,few,CASGPDRGRRLGGRGTEAFF,TGTGCTAGTGGCCCTGACAGGGGGCGCAGGTTGGGAGGCCGGGGGACTGAAGCTTTCTTT
TRBJ1-1,-,TRBV6-1,-,CASSRILGAGVEAFF,TGTGCCAGCAGTCGGATATTAGGGGCTGGTGTTGAAGCTTTCTTT
TRBJ2-3,-,TRBV19,-,CASRTAGYTDTQYF,TGTGCCAGTAGAACGGCAGGGTACACAGATACGCAGTATTTT
TRBJ1-5,-,TRBV20-1,-,CSASTDYAHNQPQHF,TGCAGTGCTAGTACAGATTACGCTCACAATCAGCCCCAGCATTTT
TRBJ1-2,-,TRBV2,-,CASIPFTGSGYTF,TGTGCCAGCATCCCCTTCACAGGTTCTGGCTACACCTTC
TRBJ1-5,-,TRBV21-1,many,CASSIHSYSNQPQHF,TGTGCCAGCAGCATTCACAGCTATAGCAATCAGCCCCAGCATTTT
TRBJ1-2,-,TRBV10-3,-,CAISESYNRANGYTF,TGTGCCATCAGTGAGTCGTATAACAGGGCGAATGGCTACACCTTC
TRBJ1-1,-,TRBV15,once,CATSRRRTVDTEAFF,TGTGCCACCAGCAGGAGGCGGACTGTTGACACTGAAGCTTTCTTT
TRBJ2-5,TRBD1,TRBV11-1,-,CASSLRDRERETQYF,TGTGCCAGCAGCTTAAGGGACAGGGAACGAGAGACCCAGTACTTC
TRBJ1-2,TRBD1,TRBV6-1,-,CASSEGVTGVYGYTF,TGTGCCAGCAGTGAGGGAGTTACAGGGGTCTATGGCTACACCTTC
TRBJ2-1,TRBD1,TRBV9,-,CASSAGTDAYNEQFF,TGTGCCAGCAGCGCCGGGACAGACGCCTACAATGAGCAGTTCTTC
TRBJ2-7,TRBD1,TRBV2,once,CASRRDRSYEQYF,TGTGCCAGCAGGCGGGACAGGAGCTACGAGCAGTACTTC
TRBJ2-1,-,TRBV5-6,-,CASSPWRARAYNEQFF,TGTGCCAGCAGCCCATGGAGGGCACGGGCCTACAATGAGCAGTTCTTC
TRBJ1-2,-,TRBV6-6,-,CASRPTGNYGYTF,TGTGCCAGCAGACCCACAGGAAACTATGGCTACACCTTC
TRBJ2-2,TRBD1,TRBV11-3,-,CASSLAQGAAGELFF,TGTGCCAGCAGCTTAGCACAGGGGGCAGCCGGGGAGCTGTTTTTT
TRBJ2-7,TRBD2,TRBV7-2,-,CASSLDSQRGSYEQYF,TGTGCCAGCAGCTTAGATTCGCAGCGGGGGTCCTACGAGCAGTACTTC
TRBJ1-1,TRBD1,TRBV5-1,once,CASSLGQGARTEAFF,TGCGCCAGCAGCCTCGGACAGGGGGCGAGGACTGAAGCTTTCTTT
TRBJ2-1,TRBD2,TRBV18,-,CASSPMTSGGAHEQFF,TGTGCCAGCTCACCCATGACTAGCGGGGGGGCCCATGAGCAGTTCTTC
TRBJ1-5,-,TRBV2,-,CASQGDGSNQPQHF,TGTGCCAGCCAAGGAGACGGTAGCAATCAGCCCCAGCATTTT
TRBJ2-7,-,TRBV19,once,CASSFHSYEQYF,TGTGCCAGTAGTTTCCACAGCTACGAGCAGTACTTC
TRBJ1-2,TRBD1,TRBV27,-,CASSSGGQGNYGYTF,TGTGCCAGCAGTTCGGGGGGACAGGGGAACTATGGCTACACCTTC
TRBJ2-1,TRBD2,TRBV20-1,-,CSASVPGLASSEQFF,TGCAGTGCTAGTGTCCCGGGACTAGCGAGTAGTGAGCAGTTCTTC